A single sample gave rise to the 32 T cell receptor beta chains below, sequenced in a study of vaccination effects on CD4 cells after COVID-19. This table comes from immunoSEQ multiplex PCR, and its TCRdb copy is limited to in-frame clones, with some not included. Among approximately 44,000 clones listed, around 68% were seen once. ViraFEST used viral peptide pools to expand antigen-specific CD4+ T cells before sequencing. A 10-day culture period preceded the isolation of CD4+ T cells. Nucleocapsid antibodies stayed negative before and after vaccination, showing no earlier SARS-CoV-2 infection. No antigen is known for these receptors. The sequenced sample was CD4+ T cells from PBMCs cultured with HCoV-OC43 spike peptides, obtained before COVID-19 vaccination. Sample subset: HCoV-OC43 spike overlapping peptide pool stimulation. The receptors shown here come from a human donor who received a COVID-19 vaccine.

The chain employs TRBV27 and TRBJ2-3; no firm D call. This CDR3 comprises 13 residues. V lost 5 bases and J 2 bases, leaving 8 bases between the germline ends. From germline, CDR1 is MNHEY and CDR2 SMNVEV (reference sequence). CDR3 region: CASSVVITDTQYF. The DNA for the CDR3 is TGTGCCAGCAGTGTGGTAATCACAGATACGCAGTATTTT.

V usage is TRBV5-4 and J usage is TRBJ1-2, with 7 positions matching TRBD1. Germline loops: CDR1 SGHNT, CDR2 YYREEE (reference sequence). After removal of 3 bases from V and 0 bases from J, the junction contained 8 bases not matched to a gene. CDR3 length: 16 residues. The CDR3 loop is CASSWGQRVANYGYTF. CDR3 nucleotide sequence: TGTGCCAGCAGCTGGGGACAGAGGGTAGCTAACTATGGCTACACCTTC.

The chain joins TRBV4-2 to TRBJ1-6, with D possibly matching TRBD1 (5 bases). Germline V gene sequence: CDR1 LGHNA, CDR2 YNFKEQ. The CDR3 consists of 17 residues. V was cut by 0 bases and J by 5 bases, with 14 bases left in between. The CDR3 DNA sequence: TGTGCCAGCAGCCAAGATCTGTTAGGGGAGCATAATTCACCCCTCCACTTT. Its translation: CASSQDLLGEHNSPLHF.

This clone was counted between two and nine times. V and J are TRBV7-2 and TRBJ1-6; TRBD1 might be the D (6 bases). CDR1 and CDR2 from the germline V gene are SGHTA and FQGNSA. The CDR3 runs 14 residues. Trimming removed 5 bases at V and 9 bases at J, with 14 bases between. The CDR3 region has the DNA TGTGCCAGCAGCCCAGACGGGGGGCCTTCACCCCTCCACTTT. The encoded protein is CASSPDGGPSPLHF. The variable domain in full, with the rest retrieved from reference TRBV7-2 and TRBJ1-6, is GAGVSQSPSNKVTEKGKDVELRCDPISGHTALYWYRQSLGQGLEFLIYFQGNSAPDKSGLPSDRFSAERTGGSVSTLTIQRTQQEDSAVYLCASSPDGGPSPLHFGNGTRLTVT.

In its sample, this clone was seen once. The chain couples TRBV30 to TRBJ2-6, with D tentatively TRBD1 or TRBD2 (5 bases each). The CDR3 is 17 amino acids. The germline V and J ends were trimmed by 1 base and 1 base, with 14 bases remaining between them. Germline lookup yields CDR1 GTSNPN and CDR2 SVGIG (reference sequence). The CDR3 region has the DNA TGTGCCTGGAGTGCCCGGGACGGACCGTCTGGGGCCAACGTCCTGACTTTC. Protein product: CAWSARDGPSGANVLTF.

Of note for this clone: Additional DNA sequences in this sample encode the identical CDR3. The V gene is TRBV2, the J gene TRBJ2-7; TRBD1 or TRBD2 may be the D gene (6 bases each). The V end was cut by 7 bases, the J end by 3 bases, with 13 bases between. This CDR3 is built from 13 residues. Per germline, CDR1 SNHLY and CDR2 FYNNEI. CDR3 protein: CASKGGGGYEQYF. As DNA, the CDR3 is TGTGCCAGCAAAGGAGGGGGAGGCTACGAGCAGTACTTC.

This clone was picked up one time. This sequence joins TRBV18 and TRBJ2-7; no reliable D call. V was pared by 1 base and J by 5 bases, with 12 bases between. Germline V lookup: CDR1 KGHSH, CDR2 LQKENI. The CDR3 spans 14 residues. The chain's CDR3 is CASSPQSARHEQYF. In DNA form, the CDR3 reads TGTGCCAGCTCACCACAAAGCGCTCGCCACGAGCAGTACTTC.

In its sample, this clone ranks as medium-sized. The V gene is TRBV30, the J gene TRBJ1-5, with D tentatively TRBD1 (5 bases). CDR3 size: 12 residues. The germline V gene encodes CDR1 GTSNPN and CDR2 SVGIG (reference sequence). Between the trimmed V and J ends, which lost 5 bases and 7 bases, there was a span of 12 bases. The CDR3 protein is CAWGGGAQPQHF. DNA of the CDR3: TGTGCCTGGGGGGGAGGGGCACAGCCCCAGCATTTT.

This clone was detected only once. The rearrangement links TRBV7-2 to TRBJ2-5; D is possibly TRBD1 (6 bases). The V gene's germline CDR1 is SGHTA and CDR2 FQGNSA. V was clipped by 6 bases and J by 5 bases, with 16 bases between them. The CDR3 spans 14 residues. This chain's CDR3 is CASRPGHPRETQYF. Written as DNA, the CDR3 is TGTGCCAGCAGGCCGGGACATCCTCGGGAGACCCAGTACTTC.

The genes are TRBV27 and TRBJ2-5; 15 bases agree with TRBD2. V gave up 5 bases and J gave up 5 bases; unmatched junction bases: 6. Germline CDR1 reads MNHEY; CDR2 reads SMNVEV (reference sequence). The CDR3 loop spans 16 amino acids. DNA for the CDR3: TGTGCCAGCAGTCTCCGGACTAGCGGGGGGGTGGAGACCCAGTACTTC. Translating it yields CASSLRTSGGVETQYF.

CDR3 residues: CAWSKTGMNTEAFF. CDR3 DNA sequence: TGTGCCTGGAGTAAAACAGGGATGAACACTGAAGCTTTCTTT. The V and J genes are TRBV30 and TRBJ1-1; D is possibly TRBD1 (6 bases). The CDR3 consists of 14 residues. Per the germline V gene, CDR1 is GTSNPN and CDR2 is SVGIG (reference sequence). The V end was cut by 2 bases, the J end by 0 bases, with 10 bases between.

This clone was observed a few times. This chain uses TRBV4-1 with TRBJ1-6; 9 nucleotides line up with TRBD1. J was trimmed by 8 bases and V by 0 bases; bases with no gene match: 8. The CDR3 has 17 residues. The V gene's germline CDR1 is MGHRA and CDR2 YSYEKL. The CDR3 sequence is CASSQEPTGQGYSPLHF. Written as DNA, the CDR3 is TGCGCCAGCAGCCAAGAGCCCACGGGACAGGGTTATTCACCCCTCCACTTT.

The V call is TRBV25-1, the J call TRBJ2-3; D is undetermined. This CDR3 has 14 amino acids. Per the germline V gene, CDR1 is MGHDK and CDR2 is SYGVNS. V was clipped by 6 bases and J by 2 bases, with 12 bases between them. This chain's CDR3 is CASREGFNTDTQYF. The CDR3 DNA follows: TGTGCCAGCAGAGAAGGCTTCAACACAGATACGCAGTATTTT.

This clone was seen only a few times. The rearrangement joins TRBV2 to TRBJ2-5, with D tentatively TRBD1 or TRBD2 (5 bases each). Trimming left V 7 bases short and J 5 bases short, with 14 bases between. Germline CDR1 is SNHLY and CDR2 is FYNNEI. The CDR3 runs to 13 residues. CDR3: CASNLGTGETQYF. The CDR3 nucleotides read TGTGCCAGCAACCTCGGGACGGGGGAGACCCAGTACTTC.

The rearrangement links TRBV11-2 to TRBJ1-6; D is unresolved. The V end lost 0 bases, the J end lost 10 bases, and 7 bases lay between the germline ends. This CDR3 region has 13 residues. Germline V gene sequence: CDR1 SGHAT, CDR2 FQNNGV. CDR3: CASSLDPKSPLHF. The DNA of the CDR3 is TGTGCCAGCAGCTTAGACCCCAAATCACCCCTCCACTTT. Supplemented by reference TRBV11-2 and TRBJ1-6, the full variable domain reads EAGVAQSPRYKIIEKRQSVAFWCNPISGHATLYWYQQILGQGPKLLIQFQNNGVVDDSQLPKDRFSAERLKGVDSTLKIQPAKLEDSAVYLCASSLDPKSPLHFGNGTRLTVT.

The chain joins TRBV7-9 to TRBJ2-7; 9 nucleotides agree with TRBD1. Germline values: CDR1 SEHNR, CDR2 FQNEAQ (reference sequence). V lost 1 base and J lost 2; bases outside the gene matches: 3. CDR3 length: 15 residues. The CDR3 DNA reads TGTGCCAGCAGCTTAGTTTGGACAGGGGCCTACGAGCAGTACTTC. Its protein product is CASSLVWTGAYEQYF.

The V call is TRBV6-2 or TRBV6-3, the J call TRBJ1-1; D possibly corresponds to TRBD1 (5 bases). The CDR3 sequence is 14 residues long. V lost 4 bases and J lost 5, with 14 bases in between. Germline lookup yields CDR1 MNHEY and CDR2 SVGEGT. CDR3 nucleotide sequence: TGTGCCAGCAGTTCCAGCGGGGCGCAAACTGAAGCTTTCTTT. Protein sequence: CASSSSGAQTEAFF.

This chain connects TRBV28 to TRBJ2-1, with 10 bases that match TRBD2. CDR1 MDHEN and CDR2 SYDVKM come from the germline V gene. The CDR3 length is 15 residues. V was clipped by 2 bases and J by 2 bases; unmatched bases: 0. The CDR3 protein is CASSLTSGTYNEQFF. The CDR3 DNA reads as TGTGCCAGCAGTTTAACTAGCGGGACCTACAATGAGCAGTTCTTC.

This chain connects TRBV19 to TRBJ1-3; the match to TRBD1 covers 9 bases. Germline values: CDR1 LNHDA, CDR2 SQIVND (reference sequence). CDR3 size: 16 residues. V trimming: 7 bases; J trimming: 3 bases; junction bases outside the gene matches: 10. The CDR3 region is CASISTGGSYGNTIYF. The CDR3 nucleotides are TGTGCCAGTATCTCCACAGGGGGCTCTTATGGAAACACCATATATTTT.

This clone was counted once. This chain joins TRBV19 and TRBJ2-3; no reliable D call. The CDR3 runs 13 residues. V lost 2 bases, J lost 4 bases, and 7 bases lay in between. CDR1 LNHDA and CDR2 SQIVND come from the germline V gene (reference sequence). The CDR3 region is CASSIILADTQYF. Written as DNA, the CDR3 is TGTGCCAGTAGTATAATCTTGGCAGATACGCAGTATTTT.

The chain has TRBV2 and TRBJ1-4, with D hard to call. The CDR3 totals 13 residues. Germline loops: CDR1 SNHLY, CDR2 FYNNEI. The V and J ends lost 4 bases and 8 bases respectively, with 11 bases between them. This chain's CDR3 is CASSVEAREKLFF. CDR3 bases: TGTGCCAGCAGTGTGGAGGCTCGGGAAAAACTGTTTTTT.

The rearrangement links TRBV19 to TRBJ2-1, with TRBD2 matching 8 bases. Germline lookup yields CDR1 LNHDA and CDR2 SQIVND (reference sequence). The trim removed 0 bases at V and 0 bases at J, leaving 4 bases unmatched. This CDR3 comprises 17 residues. This CDR3 reads CASSIEGSGSSYNEQFF. In DNA form, the CDR3 reads TGTGCCAGTAGTATAGAGGGGAGCGGGAGCTCCTACAATGAGCAGTTCTTC.

The rearrangement joins TRBV3-1 (or the pseudogene TRBV3-2) to TRBJ1-1, with a possible D match to TRBD1 (6 bases). CDR1 is LGHDT, CDR2 YNNKEL, per germline (reference sequence). This CDR3 has 16 amino acids. Trimming pared 1 base from V and 6 bases from J, leaving 18 bases between. CDR3 nucleotide sequence: TGTGCCAGCAGCCAAGTAGGGGGGCTGAGGTTGGCTGAAGCTTTCTTT. Translation gives CASSQVGGLRLAEAFF.

The chain joins TRBV28 to TRBJ2-4; D remains ambiguous. The germline V gene has CDR1 MDHEN and CDR2 SYDVKM. V was clipped by 3 bases and J by 4 bases, with 10 bases between them. The CDR3 extends over 14 amino acids. The CDR3 sequence: CASSLQALKNIQYF. The DNA for the CDR3 is TGTGCCAGCAGTTTGCAGGCCTTGAAAAACATTCAGTACTTC.

This chain connects TRBV7-2 to TRBJ1-1; D remains unclear. Trimming took off 5 bases at V and 10 bases at J, with 17 bases between the two ends. This CDR3 spans 13 amino acids. The germline gives CDR1 SGHTA, CDR2 FQGNSA. CDR3 in amino acids: CASSQGGVAGAFF. CDR3 bases: TGTGCCAGCAGCCAAGGCGGCGTGGCTGGAGCTTTCTTT.

This rearrangement joins TRBV7-9 to TRBJ1-1, with a possible D match to TRBD1 (5 bases). The CDR3 is 13 residues long. Trimming cost V 5 bases and J 3 bases, with 10 bases left between them. Germline V gene lookup returns CDR1 SEHNR and CDR2 FQNEAQ (reference sequence). CDR3 sequence (DNA): TGTGCCAGCAGCCCCGGGGGTGACACTGAAGCTTTCTTT. Protein sequence: CASSPGGDTEAFF. The full variable domain, with the rest looked up from reference TRBV7-9 and TRBJ1-1, is DTGVSQNPRHKITKRGQNVTFRCDPISEHNRLYWYRQTLGQGPEFLTYFQNEAQLEKSRLLSDRFSAERPKGSFSTLEIQRTEQGDSAMYLCASSPGGDTEAFFGQGTRLTVV.

The chain links TRBV5-4 to TRBJ1-6, with no clear D. Germline V lookup: CDR1 SGHNT, CDR2 YYREEE (reference sequence). The V end lost 0 bases, the J end lost 7 bases, and 11 bases lay between the germline ends. The CDR3 covers 15 residues. Written as DNA, the CDR3 is TGTGCCAGCAGCTTGGATTACGGACCGAATTCACCCCTCCACTTT. It yields the protein CASSLDYGPNSPLHF.

The chain's CDR3 is CATIPRRGRGRTEAFF. The DNA of the CDR3 is TGTGCAACCATCCCTCGGCGGGGGCGCGGGAGGACTGAAGCTTTCTTT. The chain recombines TRBV19 with TRBJ1-1, with D possibly being TRBD1 (6 bases). Germline CDR1 LNHDA, CDR2 SQIVND (reference sequence). There are 16 residues in the CDR3.

The V and J genes are TRBV7-2 and TRBJ2-7; no clear D gene. The germline V gene encodes CDR1 SGHTA and CDR2 FQGNSA. V lost 3 bases to trimming and J lost 2 bases, with 2 bases between them. CDR3 length: 11 residues. The DNA of the CDR3 is TGTGCCAGCAGCTTCACCTACGAGCAGTACTTC. Translating it yields CASSFTYEQYF.

In this sample, this clone turned up once. The rearrangement joins TRBV19 to TRBJ1-2, with unresolved D. Trimming stripped 6 bases from V and 5 bases from J, with 13 bases between. The CDR3 is 13 residues long. CDR1 and CDR2 from the germline V gene are LNHDA and SQIVND (reference sequence). CDR3 sequence reads: CASRVSGGYGYTF. The CDR3 region has the DNA TGTGCCAGTAGGGTATCGGGCGGGTATGGCTACACCTTC.

This clone was counted once. V gene TRBV19 combines with J gene TRBJ1-6, with D tentatively TRBD1 (5 bases). V was trimmed by 6 bases and J by 7 bases, leaving 13 bases between them. Germline CDR1 reads LNHDA; CDR2 reads SQIVND (reference sequence). The CDR3 sequence is 14 residues long. CDR3 sequence: CASRPGWENSPLHF. In DNA form, the CDR3 reads TGTGCCAGTAGACCAGGGTGGGAAAATTCACCCCTCCACTTT.

This clone was detected only a few times. The chain recombines TRBV6-6 with TRBJ2-1, with D perhaps matching TRBD1 (6 bases). Trimming pared 2 bases from V and 3 bases from J, leaving 11 bases between. CDR3 length: 15 residues. The germline V gene has CDR1 MNHNY and CDR2 SVGAGI (reference sequence). This CDR3 reads CASSYADSYYNEQFF. In DNA, the CDR3 is TGTGCCAGCAGTTACGCGGACAGCTACTACAATGAGCAGTTCTTC.